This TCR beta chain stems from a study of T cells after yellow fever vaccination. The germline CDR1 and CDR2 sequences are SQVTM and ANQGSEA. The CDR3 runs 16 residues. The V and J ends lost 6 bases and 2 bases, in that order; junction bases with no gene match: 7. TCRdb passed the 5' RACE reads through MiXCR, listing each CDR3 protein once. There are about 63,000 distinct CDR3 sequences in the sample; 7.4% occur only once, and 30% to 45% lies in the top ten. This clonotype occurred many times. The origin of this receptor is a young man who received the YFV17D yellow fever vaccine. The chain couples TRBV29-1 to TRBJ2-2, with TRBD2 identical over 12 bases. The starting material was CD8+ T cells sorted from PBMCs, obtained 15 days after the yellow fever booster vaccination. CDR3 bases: TGCAGCGTACCACTAGCGGGAGGCCCCAACACCGGGGAGCTGTTTTTT. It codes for CSVPLAGGPNTGELFF.